The clone carrying this T cell receptor (beta chain) turned up a few times. The record originates from a study of T cells in Graves' hyperthyroidism and ophthalmopathy. Germline assignment: CDR1 SGHRS and CDR2 YFSETQ. With 4 bases clipped from V and 5 bases from J, the junction kept 9 bases outside the gene matches. The CDR3 spans 16 residues. Stable hyperthyroidism: no ophthalmopathy progression over 18 months of follow-up. Pregnant or lactating patients were excluded, as were those with uncontrolled infection or other autoimmune disease. Diagnostic assessment was based on clinical symptoms, serum thyroxine and TRAb, thyroid ultrasound and orbital computed tomography. RNA transcripts provided the source from which TCR beta CDR3 regions were amplified. A set of HTBI primers served as the primers for a first-round RT-PCR of the TCR CDR3. From the multiplex PCR reads, TCRdb called clonotypes with MiXCR, one entry per CDR3 protein. The sample has roughly 420,000 distinct CDR3 sequences, approximately 14% seen once.

The source material was blood. The genes are TRBV5-1 and TRBJ2-3, with TRBD2 identical over 11 bases. The receptor was derived from a woman between 18 and 29 years old with Graves' hyperthyroidism. The CDR3 spells CASSGASGGRGDTQYF. The CDR3 nucleotides are TGCGCCAGCAGCGGAGCTAGCGGGGGGCGTGGAGATACGCAGTATTTT. Complete variable domain (other parts from reference TRBV5-1 and TRBJ2-3): KAGVTQTPRYLIKTRGQQVTLSCSPISGHRSVSWYQQTPGQGLQFLFEYFSETQRNKGNFPGRFSGRQFSNSRSEMNVSTLELGDSALYLCASSGASGGRGDTQYFGPGTRLTVL.